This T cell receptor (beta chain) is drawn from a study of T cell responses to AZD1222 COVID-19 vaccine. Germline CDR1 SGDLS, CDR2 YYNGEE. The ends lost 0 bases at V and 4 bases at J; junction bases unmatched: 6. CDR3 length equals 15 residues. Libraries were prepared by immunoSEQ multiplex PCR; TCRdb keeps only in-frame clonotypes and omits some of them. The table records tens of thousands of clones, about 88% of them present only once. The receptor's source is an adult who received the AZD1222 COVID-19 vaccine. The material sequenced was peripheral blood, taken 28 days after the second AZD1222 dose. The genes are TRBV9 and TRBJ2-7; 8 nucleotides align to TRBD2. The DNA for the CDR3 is TGTGCCAGCAGCGTAGGAAGCGGGGGCCATTACGAGCAGTACTTC. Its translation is CASSVGSGGHYEQYF.